These 26 T cell receptor beta chains were sequenced from one sample in a study of blood T cell repertoires in COVID-19 (dated by TCRdb to about 2020). Library preparation used the immunoSEQ multiplex PCR assay. TCRdb stores this immuneACCESS table with in-frame sequences only. Part of the clones is absent; in the studies checked, under half of the shortfall reflects unresolved V genes, and no reason is known for the rest. In this sample the table shows 250,000 or so clones, approximately 86% of which occur a single time. About 8.8% of the sample rests with the top ten. Sequenced input: peripheral blood. The receptors shown here come from a man between 40 and 49 years old with active or convalescent COVID-19.

The chain has TRBV28 and TRBJ2-3; TRBD1 matches at 7 bases. Losses at the gene ends were 6 bases for V and 6 bases for J; bases not matched to a gene: 3. Germline CDR1 MDHEN, CDR2 SYDVKM. The CDR3 contains 12 residues. CDR3 nucleotides: TGTGCCAGCAGACAGGGGTCCGATACGCAGTATTTT. Translated: CASRQGSDTQYF.

The chain carries TRBV18 and TRBJ2-5; TRBD1 might be the D (5 bases). V was cut by 6 bases and J by 4 bases, with 18 bases left in between. The CDR3 is made up of 15 amino acids. Germline V gene data show CDR1 as KGHSH and CDR2 as LQKENI. The CDR3 coding sequence is TGTGCCAGCTCCCCCGCCGGGCAGGGTGGAGAGACCCAGTACTTC. This gives the protein CASSPAGQGGETQYF.

The CDR3 sequence: CASSPTSGDGYTF. The CDR3 nucleotides are TGTGCCAGCAGTCCTACTTCAGGGGATGGCTACACCTTC. J is TRBJ1-2 and V is TRBV12-3 or TRBV12-4; possible D gene TRBD1, 6 bases. V was cut by 5 bases and J by 6 bases, with 13 bases left in between. This CDR3 is built from 13 residues.

The CDR3 bases are TGTGCCAGCAGCGGAAGTAGAGCAGATACGCAGTATTTT. Encoded protein: CASSGSRADTQYF. The chain has TRBV9 and TRBJ2-3; unclear D gene. The germline V and J ends were trimmed by 3 bases and 4 bases, with 9 bases remaining between them. The germline V gene encodes CDR1 SGDLS and CDR2 YYNGEE. The CDR3 consists of 13 residues.

The V call is TRBV29-1, the J call TRBJ1-1; tentatively, D is TRBD1 (5 bases). CDR1 and CDR2 from the germline V gene are SQVTM and ANQGSEA. This CDR3 comprises 13 residues. Deletions cut 6 bases from V and 4 bases from J, with 15 bases between. The CDR3 is CSVELQETTEAFF. Written as DNA, the CDR3 is TGCAGCGTGGAACTACAGGAGACCACTGAAGCTTTCTTT.

The CDR3 nucleotides read TGCGCCAGCAGCGATACCGCTGGGACAGGGATTGAAAAACTGTTTTTT. Its translation: CASSDTAGTGIEKLFF. The chain couples TRBV4-1 to TRBJ1-4; the match to TRBD1 covers 9 bases. Germline V gene data show CDR1 as MGHRA and CDR2 as YSYEKL. The V gene end was trimmed by 5 bases and the J gene end by 7 bases; junction bases not matched to a gene: 11. The CDR3 has 16 amino acids.

Turning to this clone: The junction departs from germline at one end; a sequencing error may be responsible. V usage is TRBV2 and J usage is TRBJ2-7, with a possible D match to TRBD2 (6 bases). This CDR3 region has 14 residues. The germline gives CDR1 SNHLY, CDR2 FYNNEI. DNA of the CDR3: TGTGCCAGCAGTGAAGACGGGACCGCGGAGGGTGAGGACTTC. The encoded protein is CASSEDGTAEGEDF.

This chain connects TRBV19 to TRBJ2-5, with D possibly being TRBD1 (6 bases). Germline CDR1 reads LNHDA; CDR2 reads SQIVND (reference sequence). Trimming cost V 1 base and J 4 bases, with 10 bases left between them. The CDR3 runs 14 residues. CDR3 residues: CASSIGQAGETQYF. In DNA, the CDR3 is TGTGCCAGTAGTATAGGACAGGCCGGAGAGACCCAGTACTTC.

This clone has only a few counts. The chain recombines TRBV29-1 with TRBJ2-7; 7 bases align to TRBD2. V dropped 6 bases and J dropped 7; count of bases not matched to a gene: 12. The CDR3 consists of 13 residues. Looked up from germline, CDR1 is SQVTM and CDR2 is ANQGSEA. The CDR3 nucleotides read TGCAGCGTCCAGGGATTGACGGGAGGAGAGCAGTACTTC. This gives the protein CSVQGLTGGEQYF.

The CDR3 DNA sequence: TGTGCCAGCAGCTACCGCGTAGTAGGCGGTGATGAGCAGTTCTTC. Translated: CASSYRVVGGDEQFF. The chain recombines TRBV11-2 with TRBJ2-1; D is unclear. Trimming removed 4 bases at V and 8 bases at J, with 18 bases between. Per germline, CDR1 SGHAT and CDR2 FQNNGV. CDR3 length equals 15 residues.

CDR3 DNA: TGTGCCTGGAGTGGGGGGCGAAAGGGAAACTACGAGCAGTACTTC. It is translated as CAWSGGRKGNYEQYF. The rearrangement joins TRBV30 to TRBJ2-7; perhaps TRBD1 as D (6 bases). Germline values: CDR1 GTSNPN, CDR2 SVGIG (reference sequence). The CDR3 runs to 15 residues. The V gene lost 1 base and the J gene lost 3 bases, with 16 bases spanning the gap.

This clone has a single count. The rearrangement links TRBV3-1 (or the pseudogene TRBV3-2) to TRBJ1-2; 7 bases line up with TRBD1. The germline V gene encodes CDR1 LGHDT and CDR2 YNNKEL (reference sequence). The V gene end was trimmed by 2 bases and the J gene end by 7 bases; junction bases not matched to a gene: 7. The CDR3 is 14 residues long. DNA of the CDR3: TGTGCCAGCAGCCAATACAGGGGTGGGGGTGGCTACACCTTC. It specifies CASSQYRGGGGYTF.

V usage is TRBV4-1 and J usage is TRBJ1-1; 9 bases align to TRBD1. The CDR3 contains 17 residues. The germline CDR1 and CDR2 sequences are MGHRA and YSYEKL. With 1 base clipped from V and 0 bases from J, the junction kept 6 bases outside the gene matches. CDR3 DNA: TGCGCCAGCAGCCAAGTGGGACAGGGCGGAATGAACACTGAAGCTTTCTTT. Amino acids: CASSQVGQGGMNTEAFF.

The chain couples TRBV24-1 to TRBJ1-1, with 8 bases that match TRBD1. V shed 7 bases and J 3 bases; nucleotides not matched to a gene: 6. Germline V gene lookup returns CDR1 KGHDR and CDR2 SFDVKD. This CDR3 comprises 14 residues. The CDR3 protein is CATRGQGRDTEAFF. In DNA, the CDR3 is TGTGCCACCAGAGGACAGGGAAGGGACACTGAAGCTTTCTTT.

The V gene is TRBV5-1, the J gene TRBJ1-2, with 10 bases aligning to TRBD1. The CDR3 contains 14 residues. The V segment lost 5 bases and the J segment 6 bases; nucleotides outside the gene matches: 7. Per germline, CDR1 SGHRS and CDR2 YFSETQ. This CDR3 reads CASSGTGDFNGYTF. The CDR3 bases are TGCGCCAGCAGTGGGACAGGGGATTTCAATGGCTACACCTTC. The entire variable domain, with the rest obtained from reference TRBV5-1 and TRBJ1-2, is as follows: KAGVTQTPRYLIKTRGQQVTLSCSPISGHRSVSWYQQTPGQGLQFLFEYFSETQRNKGNFPGRFSGRQFSNSRSEMNVSTLELGDSALYLCASSGTGDFNGYTFGSGTRLTVV.

The chain employs TRBV11-2 and TRBJ2-1; 9 positions agree with TRBD1. The germline CDR1 and CDR2 sequences are SGHAT and FQNNGV. The CDR3 consists of 17 residues. V was clipped by 5 bases and J by 7 bases; unmatched bases: 15. The CDR3 region is CASSAPPGTGLMNEQFF. The CDR3 DNA is TGTGCCAGCAGCGCCCCCCCCGGGACAGGGCTCATGAATGAGCAGTTCTTC.

This clone appeared a single time. CDR3 bases: TGTGCCAGCAGTCGAACATCCAGCGGCACCAGCTCCTACAATGAGCAGTTCTTC. Amino acids: CASSRTSSGTSSYNEQFF. This chain links TRBV11-3 with TRBJ2-1, with D possibly matching TRBD2 (5 bases). Trimming took 6 bases from V and 0 from J, leaving 21 bases between them. This CDR3 has 18 residues. Germline CDR1 reads SGHNT; CDR2 reads YENEEA.

The chain employs TRBV4-2 and TRBJ2-3; possibly TRBD1 for D (6 bases). Trimming removed 1 base at V and 1 base at J, with 15 bases between. Germline assignment: CDR1 LGHNA and CDR2 YNFKEQ. CDR3 length: 17 amino acids. CDR3 region: CASSQVGQGIGTDTQYF. In DNA form, the CDR3 reads TGTGCCAGCAGCCAAGTTGGGCAGGGGATAGGCACAGATACGCAGTATTTT.

This clone was found a few times. The chain recombines TRBV30 with TRBJ2-2; TRBD2 is a possible D gene (6 bases). Germline V lookup: CDR1 GTSNPN, CDR2 SVGIG (reference sequence). V was shortened by 0 bases and J by 8 bases, with 16 bases between the two germline ends. This CDR3 is built from 15 residues. The CDR3 region is CAWSVLLGGRGELFF. For the CDR3, the DNA is TGTGCCTGGAGTGTCCTCCTCGGGGGAAGAGGGGAGCTGTTTTTT. Supplemented by reference TRBV30 and TRBJ2-2, the full variable domain reads SQTIHQWPATLVQPVGSPLSLECTVEGTSNPNLYWYRQAAGRGLQLLFYSVGIGQISSEVPQNLSASRPQDRQFILSSKKLLLSDSGFYLCAWSVLLGGRGELFFGEGSRLTVL.

J is TRBJ2-1 and V is TRBV25-1; 8 bases are shared with TRBD2. Looked up from germline, CDR1 is MGHDK and CDR2 is SYGVNS. The CDR3 totals 15 residues. V trimming: 7 bases; J trimming: 5 bases; junction bases outside the gene matches: 10. CDR3 bases: TGTGCCAGCACCTCTCCGGGACTAGGGAACAATGAGCAGTTCTTC. Translating it yields CASTSPGLGNNEQFF.

V usage is TRBV7-8 and J usage is TRBJ1-5; no definite D call. Germline assignment: CDR1 SGHVS and CDR2 FQNEAQ. This CDR3 contains 13 residues. V lost 1 base, J lost 4 bases, and 5 bases lay in between. The CDR3 sequence is CASSLDKNQPQHF. The CDR3 nucleotides read TGTGCCAGCAGCTTAGACAAGAATCAGCCCCAGCATTTT.

This clone was observed a handful of times. The chain combines TRBV4-1 with TRBJ2-1, with TRBD1 matching over 9 bases. The germline V gene has CDR1 MGHRA and CDR2 YSYEKL. The ends lost 0 bases at V and 6 bases at J; junction bases unmatched: 6. This CDR3 is built from 16 residues. Here the CDR3 DNA reads TGCGCCAGCAGCCAAGAGTCCGGACAGGGGATCAATGAGCAGTTCTTC. Its protein is CASSQESGQGINEQFF.

This chain links TRBV11-2 with TRBJ2-7; 9 positions match TRBD1. The trim removed 2 bases at V and 5 bases at J, leaving 7 bases unmatched. The CDR3 extends over 15 amino acids. Germline-derived CDR1 and CDR2 are SGHAT and FQNNGV. CDR3 DNA: TGTGCCAGCAGCTTACGGATTCGGGACAGGGACGAGCAGTACTTC. Translating it yields CASSLRIRDRDEQYF.

V usage is TRBV18 and J usage is TRBJ1-5, with TRBD1 matching 9 bases. V dropped 3 bases and J dropped 7; count of bases not matched to a gene: 4. Germline CDR1 KGHSH, CDR2 LQKENI. This CDR3 is 14 amino acids long. CDR3 in DNA: TGTGCCAGCTCACCGGACAGGGGAGGACAGCCCCAGCATTTT. Translation gives CASSPDRGGQPQHF.

This sequence joins TRBV24-1 and TRBJ2-7, with TRBD2 as a possible D gene (6 bases). The germline V gene has CDR1 KGHDR and CDR2 SFDVKD. Trimming took 4 bases from V and 7 from J, leaving 10 bases between them. The CDR3 loop spans 12 amino acids. The CDR3 sequence is CATSEGTAEQYF. Written as DNA, the CDR3 is TGTGCCACCAGTGAAGGGACTGCAGAGCAGTACTTC.

The rearrangement joins TRBV19 to TRBJ2-3, with TRBD1 as a possible D gene (5 bases). Trimming removed 5 bases at V and 4 bases at J, with 13 bases between. Germline CDR1 and CDR2: LNHDA and SQIVND (reference sequence). The CDR3 runs 14 residues. The CDR3 here is CASSGRGVPDTQYF. The CDR3 DNA reads TGTGCCAGTAGTGGAAGGGGTGTTCCAGATACGCAGTATTTT.